This TCR beta chain was identified during a study of cytomegalovirus exposure and HLA in healthy donors. Study-wide context: T cells numbering around 190 million yielded more than 100 million unique TCR beta sequences in an earlier analysis. The early release's HLA-typed donors yielded 65 million to 85 million unique TCRs. Genetic ancestry analysis placed 81% of the 400 or so donors that were genotyped in the Caucasian-associated cluster.

The CDR3 has 13 amino acids. Trimming removed 3 bases at V and 12 bases at J, with 15 bases between. Germline lookup yields CDR1 MNHEY and CDR2 SMNVEV (reference sequence). Study-wide points: Beyond CMV serostatus, there was no information to go on about immune exposure.

A remark on this clone: What it binds is not known.

The PCR employed 60 Vbeta primers together with 13 Jbeta primers. This table comes from immunoSEQ multiplex PCR, and its TCRdb copy is limited to in-frame clones, with some not included. The sample totals 100,000 to 150,000 clones; its top ten clones hold 0.9% to 1.2%. The sample was PBMCs. The receptor's source is a man aged 18 to 30 in good health and CMV-seronegative. This chain uses TRBV27 with TRBJ2-4; tentative D call: TRBD2 (5 bases). CDR3 region: CASSFSVTTSQYF. The CDR3 DNA reads as TGTGCCAGCAGTTTTTCCGTGACTACTTCTCAGTACTTC.